Listed below are T cell receptor beta chains from one sample, sequenced in a study of T cells after yellow fever vaccination. TCRdb reprocessed the 5' RACE reads with MiXCR, giving one entry per CDR3 protein. The sample has around 340,000 distinct CDR3 sequences, about 12% seen once. The sample here was CD4+ T cells sorted from PBMCs, taken 15 days after the yellow fever booster vaccination. These receptor sequences come from a man younger than 35 who received the YFV17D yellow fever vaccine. Both conserved end residues are part of each CDR3. A D gene is named only where the DNA matches it firmly. Only some rows state a clone size, as once, few, many or a class for expanded clones.

V,J,D,size,DNA,CDR3
TRBV6-6,TRBJ2-1,-,-,TGTGCCAGCAGTCACGTGTTTCTCAATGAGCAGTTCTTC,CASSHVFLNEQFF
TRBV4-2,TRBJ2-3,-,many,TGTGCCAGCAGCCCCACCCTTTCGGATACGCAGTATTTT,CASSPTLSDTQYF
TRBV7-2,TRBJ1-6,-,few,TGTGCCAGCACCGTTAGCTACGATAATTCACCCCTCCACTTT,CASTVSYDNSPLHF
TRBV15,TRBJ1-6,-,few,TGTGCCACCTCTTTCCCGGTTGATAATTCACCCCTCCACTTT,CATSFPVDNSPLHF
TRBV12-3/TRBV12-4,TRBJ1-2,TRBD1,-,TGTGCCAGCAGCCCCTGGACAGGAAGCGGCTACACCTTC,CASSPWTGSGYTF
TRBV7-2,TRBJ1-1,-,-,TGTGCCAGCAGCGTGTTCGAGGGGTCTGAAGCTTTCTTT,CASSVFEGSEAFF
TRBV7-6,TRBJ2-5,TRBD2,few,TGTGCCAGCAGCTTCTCCTTTAGCGGGGTGGAGACCCAGTACTTC,CASSFSFSGVETQYF
TRBV6-1,TRBJ1-1,-,-,TGTGCCAGCAGCCCAACAGGGAGGGCTGAAGCTTTCTTT,CASSPTGRAEAFF
TRBV5-1,TRBJ1-2,TRBD1,-,TGCGCCAGCAGCTCCGGACAGGGTGATGCCTATGGCTACACCTTC,CASSSGQGDAYGYTF
TRBV12-3/TRBV12-4,TRBJ2-5,TRBD2,-,TGTGCCAGTTCAGGACTAGCGACCCTAGAGACCCAGTACTTC,CASSGLATLETQYF
TRBV24-1,TRBJ2-1,TRBD2,few,TGTGCCACCAGTGAGGCGGGGGATCTTACGGATGAGCAGTTCTTC,CATSEAGDLTDEQFF
TRBV7-3,TRBJ1-1,-,many,TGTGCCAGCAGTTCCGGTGGGTTGACTGAAGCTTTCTTT,CASSSGGLTEAFF
TRBV18,TRBJ2-5,TRBD2,few,TGTGCCAGCTCACCAGAAGCGGGGGTTTACCAAGAGACCCAGTACTTC,CASSPEAGVYQETQYF
TRBV7-2,TRBJ2-4,-,-,TGTGCCAGCAGCTTCCTCGAAGCCAAAAACATTCAGTACTTC,CASSFLEAKNIQYF
TRBV4-3,TRBJ2-1,-,many,TGCGCCAGCAGCCAAGATAGCCAGGGACGTGGGGAGCAGTTCTTC,CASSQDSQGRGEQFF
TRBV5-1,TRBJ2-5,-,-,TGCGCCAGCAGCGAGTCACAAGAGACCCAGTACTTC,CASSESQETQYF
TRBV7-2,TRBJ1-1,TRBD1,-,TGTGCCAGCAGCAGAACAGGGGGCCGCACTGAAGCTTTCTTT,CASSRTGGRTEAFF
TRBV7-9,TRBJ1-2,-,few,TGTGCCAGCAGCTCTGTACCAAATAACTATGGCTACACCTTC,CASSSVPNNYGYTF
TRBV11-2,TRBJ1-4,-,many,TGTGCCAGCAGTCTCCTAATTAATGAAAAACTGTTTTTT,CASSLLINEKLFF
TRBV5-5,TRBJ2-1,TRBD2,-,TGTGCCAGCAGCTTGGGGACTAGCAAGTGGGAGCAGTTCTTC,CASSLGTSKWEQFF
TRBV4-2,TRBJ2-3,TRBD2,few,TGTGCCAGCAGCCAGAGGGGCGGGGGGGAAGATACGCAGTATTTT,CASSQRGGGEDTQYF
TRBV7-9,TRBJ2-1,-,-,TGTGCCAGCAGCCTGAGGGCGGCAGGTTCCTACAATGAGCAGTTCTTC,CASSLRAAGSYNEQFF
TRBV7-2,TRBJ1-5,-,many,TGTGCCAGCAGCTATAACAATCAGCCCCAGCATTTT,CASSYNNQPQHF
TRBV19,TRBJ1-3,-,-,TGTGCCACCAGAAGCTCTGGAAACACCATATATTTT,CATRSSGNTIYF